Included here is one T cell receptor (beta chain) sequence, with context. What antigen it recognizes has not been identified. Within one base of it there is no much larger clone, and no base qualities were kept. Patients with autoimmune disease history or receiving systemic immunosuppression were excluded from the trial. Peripheral blood for TCR sequencing was collected from all dose cohorts at baseline, on cycle 4 day 1, and on cycle 7 day 1. The samples were drawn from a first-in-human, open-label, multicenter phase I dose-escalation trial of ivuxolimab. Adults with locally advanced or metastatic melanoma, renal cell, hepatocellular, or head and neck squamous cell carcinoma were enrolled in the trial. Before TCR sequencing, CD4+ T cells and CD8+ T cells were sorted from peripheral blood as separate populations. This record comes from a study of OX40 agonist ivuxolimab in advanced cancers. Concerning the study at large: Ivuxolimab, which targeted the costimulatory receptor OX40 (CD134), was an agonistic, fully human IgG2 monoclonal antibody. Patients were allowed to have had prior anti-PD-1, anti-PD-L1 or anti-CTLA-4 therapy, and 30% to 40% of the dose-escalation patients had previously received checkpoint inhibitors. In the dose-escalation cohort, 65% to 90% of patients were male, and the mean age was approximately 64 years, with a range of about 23 to 80. The paper describes the monotherapy dose-escalation part (N = 52 patients) of the phase I trial of ivuxolimab. Intravenous ivuxolimab was administered to patients every 2 weeks at six dose levels: 0.01, 0.1, 0.3, 1.5, 3 and 10 mg/kg. The purpose of peripheral TCRbeta sequencing was to test whether ivuxolimab changed TCR sequence diversity and led to clonal T-cell expansion. Partial responses occurred in three dose-escalation patients: two with cutaneous melanoma and one with hepatocellular carcinoma. Of the 50 to 55 patients in dose escalation, about 19 had hepatocellular carcinoma, around 15 had melanoma, 9 had renal cell carcinoma and 9 had head and neck cancer.

What the authors observed across the whole study: In the 0.1-3.0 mg/kg groups, partial responders were among the patients with the lowest normalized peripheral clonal expansion, particularly in CD8+ T cells. After ivuxolimab, more expanded clones were found on average in CD8+ T cells than in CD4+ T cells. Which antigens the clonally expanded peripheral T cells were specific for was not determined. At doses of 0.1 to 3.0 mg/kg, clonal expansion of both CD4+ and CD8+ blood T cells was observed from baseline to week 6. Low levels of normalized T-cell clonal expansion were also seen in some patients who did not respond.

Genomic DNA was extracted from sorted cells for sequencing of the TCRbeta CDR3 region. TCRbeta CDR3 regions were sequenced using the immunoSEQ Assay. Not all clones reach the TCRdb copy of this immuneACCESS table, which keeps in-frame sequences only. Checked studies attribute under half of the gap to unresolved V genes and leave the rest unexplained. This sample comprises tens of thousands of clones, roughly nine tenths of them detected only once. In total, the top ten clones hold around 31% of the sample. From its cysteine to its phenylalanine, the CDR3 spans 20 amino acids. The CDR3 DNA has 60 bases and is translated from base 1. Looking up the germline V gene yields CDR1 SGHVS and CDR2 FNYEAQ. Trimmed from V: 3 bases; trimmed from J: 2 bases; junction bases lacking a gene match: 11.

The sample in question was CD4+ or CD8+ T cells sorted from blood, obtained in a trial of the OX40 agonist ivuxolimab. The rearrangement joined TRBV7-6 to TRBJ2-3; 16 central nucleotides agree with TRBD2. The TCR was taken from an adult with an advanced solid tumor such as melanoma, head and neck, liver or kidney cancer. CDR3 loop: CASSFLEGLAGGPDTDTQYF. The bases are TGTGCCAGCAGCTTCTTAGAGGGACTAGCGGGAGGGCCTGACACAGATACGCAGTATTTT.